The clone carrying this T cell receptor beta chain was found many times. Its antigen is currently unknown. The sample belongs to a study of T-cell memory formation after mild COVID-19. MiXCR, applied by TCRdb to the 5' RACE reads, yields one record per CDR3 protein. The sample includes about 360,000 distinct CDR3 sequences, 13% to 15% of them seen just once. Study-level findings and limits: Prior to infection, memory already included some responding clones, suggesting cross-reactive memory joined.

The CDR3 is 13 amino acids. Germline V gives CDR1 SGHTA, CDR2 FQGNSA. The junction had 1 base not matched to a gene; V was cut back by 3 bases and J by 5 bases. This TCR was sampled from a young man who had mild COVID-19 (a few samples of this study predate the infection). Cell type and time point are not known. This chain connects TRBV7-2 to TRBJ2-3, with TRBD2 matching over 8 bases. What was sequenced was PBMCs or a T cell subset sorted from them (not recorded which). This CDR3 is CASSFSGGDTQYF. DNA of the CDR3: TGTGCCAGCAGCTTCAGCGGGGGAGATACGCAGTATTTT.